This is a list of T cell receptor beta chains from one sample in a study of T cell responses to AZD1222 COVID-19 vaccine. The repertoire was sequenced with immunoSEQ multiplex PCR; TCRdb's copy has only in-frame clones and lacks some. The data hold about 130,000 clones, with 88% observed a single time. The sequencing here drew on peripheral blood, taken on day 0 of AZD1222 vaccination. Source of these receptors: an adult in good health. The CDR3 runs from the conserved cysteine through the conserved F or W. Fields, in order: D gene, V gene, clone size, J gene, CDR3 DNA, CDR3 protein. D genes are given only for firm matches. Clone size is given for some rows only: seen once, a few or many times, or a class if the clone is expanded.

D gene: TRBD2
V gene: TRBV7-3
clone size: NA
J gene: TRBJ2-5
CDR3 DNA: TGTGCCAGCAGCTTAACTAGCGGGGCCACCCAAGAGACCCAGTACTTC
CDR3 protein: CASSLTSGATQETQYF

D gene: NA
V gene: TRBV7-2
clone size: NA
J gene: TRBJ2-5
CDR3 DNA: TGTGCCAGCAGCCGGGACTTACTCGAAGAGACCCAGTACTTC
CDR3 protein: CASSRDLLEETQYF

D gene: TRBD1
V gene: TRBV29-1
clone size: NA
J gene: TRBJ1-2
CDR3 DNA: TGCAGCGTTGAGACAGGGCACTCTAACTATGGCTACACCTTC
CDR3 protein: CSVETGHSNYGYTF

D gene: NA
V gene: TRBV14
clone size: NA
J gene: TRBJ1-2
CDR3 DNA: TGTGCCAGCAGCCAAGATCTCAGGTTAAGCTATGGCTACACCTTC
CDR3 protein: CASSQDLRLSYGYTF

D gene: NA
V gene: TRBV19
clone size: few
J gene: TRBJ1-2
CDR3 DNA: TGTGCCAGTAGTATAGATCCCGGCAGGGGAAATGGCTACACCTTC
CDR3 protein: CASSIDPGRGNGYTF

D gene: NA
V gene: TRBV10-1
clone size: once
J gene: TRBJ2-1
CDR3 DNA: TGCGCCAGCAGTGAGTCGCCCGGGGACAATGAGCAGTTCTTC
CDR3 protein: CASSESPGDNEQFF

D gene: NA
V gene: TRBV2
clone size: NA
J gene: TRBJ1-2
CDR3 DNA: TGTGCCAGCACCAGAGGCGGTACTAGCTATGGCTACACCTTC
CDR3 protein: CASTRGGTSYGYTF

D gene: NA
V gene: TRBV2
clone size: NA
J gene: TRBJ1-4
CDR3 DNA: TGTGCCAGCCAGAGGGTTGCAACTAATGAAAAACTGTTTTTT
CDR3 protein: CASQRVATNEKLFF

D gene: TRBD1
V gene: TRBV28
clone size: NA
J gene: TRBJ1-5
CDR3 DNA: TGTGCCAGCAGACCGGGACAGGGGGCGGATCAGCCCCAGCATTTT
CDR3 protein: CASRPGQGADQPQHF

D gene: TRBD2
V gene: TRBV10-3
clone size: once
J gene: TRBJ2-2
CDR3 DNA: TGTGCCATCAGACCGACTAGCGGGAGGGGCGGCGAAACCGGGGAGCTGTTTTTT
CDR3 protein: CAIRPTSGRGGETGELFF

D gene: NA
V gene: TRBV19
clone size: NA
J gene: TRBJ2-7
CDR3 DNA: TGTGCCAGTAGTGCGGAGGGGGTCGCCCCCCTCTACGAGCAGTACTTC
CDR3 protein: CASSAEGVAPLYEQYF

D gene: TRBD2
V gene: TRBV3-1/TRBV3-2
clone size: NA
J gene: TRBJ2-3
CDR3 DNA: TGTGCCAGCAGCCACCTGGCGGGGGGCACAGATACGCAGTATTTT
CDR3 protein: CASSHLAGGTDTQYF

D gene: TRBD1
V gene: TRBV24-1
clone size: NA
J gene: TRBJ2-7
CDR3 DNA: TGTGCCACCGGAGGGAGGACAGGGTCATCCTACGAGCAGTACTTC
CDR3 protein: CATGGRTGSSYEQYF

D gene: NA
V gene: TRBV10-3
clone size: NA
J gene: TRBJ2-3
CDR3 DNA: TGTGCCATACTGGGCCAAGGAGATACGCAGTATTTT
CDR3 protein: CAILGQGDTQYF

D gene: NA
V gene: TRBV10-3
clone size: NA
J gene: TRBJ1-4
CDR3 DNA: TGTGCCATCAGTGGTAGGGCAACTAATGAAAAACTGTTTTTT
CDR3 protein: CAISGRATNEKLFF

D gene: NA
V gene: TRBV6-5
clone size: NA
J gene: TRBJ1-4
CDR3 DNA: TGTGCCAGCAGCGAGGGGACCGTACGAAATGAAAAACTGTTTTTT
CDR3 protein: CASSEGTVRNEKLFF

D gene: NA
V gene: TRBV7-9
clone size: NA
J gene: TRBJ2-1
CDR3 DNA: TGTGCCAGCAGCTTAGGGAGGATAGGGCAGTTAAAGACCAATGAGCAGTTCTTC
CDR3 protein: CASSLGRIGQLKTNEQFF

D gene: NA
V gene: TRBV6-1
clone size: once
J gene: TRBJ2-7
CDR3 DNA: TGTGCCAGCAGTGAAGCGGGCTACGAGCAGTACTTC
CDR3 protein: CASSEAGYEQYF

D gene: NA
V gene: TRBV28
clone size: NA
J gene: TRBJ1-6
CDR3 DNA: TGTGCCAGCACCGAGATACAGGGTCTATTAAATTCACCCCTCCACTTT
CDR3 protein: CASTEIQGLLNSPLHF

D gene: TRBD1
V gene: TRBV7-9
clone size: NA
J gene: TRBJ1-5
CDR3 DNA: TGTGCCAGCAGCTTATCAGGGGGCGGTCAGCCCCAGCATTTT
CDR3 protein: CASSLSGGGQPQHF

D gene: NA
V gene: TRBV6-4
clone size: NA
J gene: TRBJ1-6
CDR3 DNA: TGTGCCAGCAGTGACAGGACGAATTCACCCCTCCACTTT
CDR3 protein: CASSDRTNSPLHF

D gene: NA
V gene: TRBV19
clone size: once
J gene: TRBJ1-5
CDR3 DNA: TGTGCCAGTGGAGTTGAGGTTCGGGGCAATCAGCCCCAGCATTTT
CDR3 protein: CASGVEVRGNQPQHF

D gene: NA
V gene: TRBV24-1
clone size: NA
J gene: TRBJ1-5
CDR3 DNA: TGTGCCACCAGTGGGGGGCTATGGCCCCAGCATTTT
CDR3 protein: CATSGGLWPQHF

D gene: NA
V gene: TRBV6-6
clone size: NA
J gene: TRBJ1-2
CDR3 DNA: TGTGCCATAAAGGACGGAGGCAGCTATGGCTACACCTTC
CDR3 protein: CAIKDGGSYGYTF

D gene: TRBD2
V gene: TRBV5-4
clone size: NA
J gene: TRBJ2-2
CDR3 DNA: TGTGCCAGCAGCGGGGGACTAGCGGGAGTCACCGGGGAGCTGTTTTTT
CDR3 protein: CASSGGLAGVTGELFF

D gene: NA
V gene: TRBV2
clone size: NA
J gene: TRBJ2-3
CDR3 DNA: TGTGCCAGCAGGTTGGATATTTGGCAAAGCACAGATACGCAGTATTTT
CDR3 protein: CASRLDIWQSTDTQYF

D gene: TRBD1
V gene: TRBV7-2
clone size: NA
J gene: TRBJ1-2
CDR3 DNA: TGTGCCAGCAGCTACGACAGGGTGGGATATGGCTACACCTTC
CDR3 protein: CASSYDRVGYGYTF

D gene: NA
V gene: TRBV3-1/TRBV3-2
clone size: NA
J gene: TRBJ2-7
CDR3 DNA: TGTGCCAGCAGCCAAGATCCGGTGATATACGAGCAGTACTTC
CDR3 protein: CASSQDPVIYEQYF

D gene: TRBD1
V gene: TRBV27
clone size: NA
J gene: TRBJ1-6
CDR3 DNA: TGTGCCAGCAGTTTCCGGGACAGCGGGAATTCACCCCTCCACTTT
CDR3 protein: CASSFRDSGNSPLHF

D gene: NA
V gene: TRBV12-5
clone size: NA
J gene: TRBJ2-2
CDR3 DNA: TGTGCTAGTGGTTTGCTCCCAACAGGTTCCACCGGGGAGCTGTTTTTT
CDR3 protein: CASGLLPTGSTGELFF

D gene: NA
V gene: TRBV6-5
clone size: NA
J gene: TRBJ2-3
CDR3 DNA: TGTGCCAGCAGAAAGAGCACAGATACGCAGTATTTT
CDR3 protein: CASRKSTDTQYF

D gene: NA
V gene: TRBV5-1
clone size: NA
J gene: TRBJ2-3
CDR3 DNA: TGCGCCAGCAGCTTGGAAGGGGCCACAGATACGCAGTATTTT
CDR3 protein: CASSLEGATDTQYF

D gene: NA
V gene: TRBV6-1
clone size: NA
J gene: TRBJ2-5
CDR3 DNA: TGTGCCAGCAGTGAAGGCCGGGGTAGAGAGACCCAGTACTTC
CDR3 protein: CASSEGRGRETQYF

D gene: TRBD1
V gene: TRBV7-9
clone size: NA
J gene: TRBJ2-7
CDR3 DNA: TGTGCCAGCAGCTTAGCAATCGGACAGGGGGCTAAAAAGCAGTACTTC
CDR3 protein: CASSLAIGQGAKKQYF

D gene: TRBD2
V gene: TRBV7-9
clone size: few
J gene: TRBJ2-1
CDR3 DNA: TGTGCCAGCAGCTTACTAGCGGGGAATGAGCAGTTCTTC
CDR3 protein: CASSLLAGNEQFF

D gene: TRBD1
V gene: TRBV15
clone size: NA
J gene: TRBJ2-7
CDR3 DNA: TGTGCCACCAGCAGACGGGACAGGGACGAGCAGTACTTC
CDR3 protein: CATSRRDRDEQYF

D gene: NA
V gene: TRBV12-3/TRBV12-4
clone size: NA
J gene: TRBJ1-1
CDR3 DNA: TGTGCCAGCAGTTTCGGGGGTAACACTGAAGCTTTCTTT
CDR3 protein: CASSFGGNTEAFF

D gene: NA
V gene: TRBV12-3/TRBV12-4
clone size: NA
J gene: TRBJ1-2
CDR3 DNA: TGTGCCAGCAGTTTTTCGCAGAATGGCTACACCTTC
CDR3 protein: CASSFSQNGYTF

D gene: TRBD1
V gene: TRBV12-3/TRBV12-4
clone size: NA
J gene: TRBJ2-5
CDR3 DNA: TGTGCCAGCAGTCACAGGGGGCAAGAGACCCAGTACTTC
CDR3 protein: CASSHRGQETQYF

D gene: NA
V gene: TRBV7-8
clone size: NA
J gene: TRBJ2-1
CDR3 DNA: TGTGCCAGCAGCTTAGAAAAGGGGACCTACAATGAGCAGTTCTTC
CDR3 protein: CASSLEKGTYNEQFF

D gene: NA
V gene: TRBV30
clone size: NA
J gene: TRBJ2-3
CDR3 DNA: TGTGCCTGGGGTGCCATTGGACTCACAGATACGCAGTATTTT
CDR3 protein: CAWGAIGLTDTQYF

D gene: TRBD1
V gene: TRBV7-8
clone size: NA
J gene: TRBJ1-2
CDR3 DNA: TGTGCCAGCAGCTTAGTACAGGGGGCGAGTGGCTACACCTTC
CDR3 protein: CASSLVQGASGYTF

D gene: NA
V gene: TRBV7-9
clone size: NA
J gene: TRBJ1-2
CDR3 DNA: TGTGCCAGCAGCTTAGTTACGGACGCAAGCAGATATTTC
CDR3 protein: CASSLVTDASRYF

D gene: NA
V gene: TRBV6-2/TRBV6-3
clone size: NA
J gene: TRBJ1-2
CDR3 DNA: TGTGCCAGCAGTTACCGAGGGGGGTCTAACTATGGCTACACCTTC
CDR3 protein: CASSYRGGSNYGYTF

D gene: NA
V gene: TRBV19
clone size: NA
J gene: TRBJ1-1
CDR3 DNA: TGTGCCAGTAGGGCCGGACAAATGAACACTGAAGCTTTCTTT
CDR3 protein: CASRAGQMNTEAFF

D gene: NA
V gene: TRBV3-1/TRBV3-2
clone size: NA
J gene: TRBJ1-6
CDR3 DNA: TGTGCCAGCAGCCTACGCCCGGGACCCCAAAATGGCTATAATTCACCCCTCCACTTT
CDR3 protein: CASSLRPGPQNGYNSPLHF